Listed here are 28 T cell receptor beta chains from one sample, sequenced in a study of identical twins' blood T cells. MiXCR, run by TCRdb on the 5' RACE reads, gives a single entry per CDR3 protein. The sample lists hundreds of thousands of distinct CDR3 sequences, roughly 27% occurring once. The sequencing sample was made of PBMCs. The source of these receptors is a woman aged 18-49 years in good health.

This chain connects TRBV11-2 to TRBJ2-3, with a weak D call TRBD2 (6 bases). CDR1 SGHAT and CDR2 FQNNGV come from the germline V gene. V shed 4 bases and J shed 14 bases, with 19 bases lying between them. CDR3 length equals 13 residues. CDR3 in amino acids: CASSSRTILRRYF. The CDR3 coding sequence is TGTGCCAGCAGCTCCAGGACTATTCTACGCCGGTATTTT.

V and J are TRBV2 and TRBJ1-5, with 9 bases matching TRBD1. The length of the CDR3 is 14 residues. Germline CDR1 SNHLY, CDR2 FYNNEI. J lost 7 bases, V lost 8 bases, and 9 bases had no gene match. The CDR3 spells CASDRDRVGQPQHF. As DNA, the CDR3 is TGTGCCAGCGATAGGGACAGGGTGGGCCAGCCCCAGCATTTT. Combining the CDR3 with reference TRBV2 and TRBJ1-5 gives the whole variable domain EPEVTQTPSHQVTQMGQEVILRCVPISNHLYFYWYRQILGQKVEFLVSFYNNEISEKSEIFDDQFSVERPDGSNFTLKIRSTKLEDSAMYFCASDRDRVGQPQHFGDGTRLSIL.

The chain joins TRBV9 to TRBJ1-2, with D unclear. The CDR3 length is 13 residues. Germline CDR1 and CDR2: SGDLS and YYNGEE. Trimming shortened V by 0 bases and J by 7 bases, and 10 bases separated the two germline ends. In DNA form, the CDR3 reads TGTGCCAGCAGCGTAGATGTCCAATCTGGCTACACCTTC. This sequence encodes CASSVDVQSGYTF.

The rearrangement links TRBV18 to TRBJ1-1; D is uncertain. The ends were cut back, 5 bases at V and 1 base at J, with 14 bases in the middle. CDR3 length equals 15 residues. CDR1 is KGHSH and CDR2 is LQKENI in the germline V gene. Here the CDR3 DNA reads TGTGCCAGCTCAAGGGCGGGGAACGGGAACACTGAAGCTTTCTTT. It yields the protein CASSRAGNGNTEAFF.

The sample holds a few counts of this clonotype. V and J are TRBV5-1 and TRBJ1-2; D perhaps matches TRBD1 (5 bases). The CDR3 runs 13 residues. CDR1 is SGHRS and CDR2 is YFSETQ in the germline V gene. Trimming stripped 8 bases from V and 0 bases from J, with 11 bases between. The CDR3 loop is CARGRQTNYGYTF. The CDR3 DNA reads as TGCGCCAGAGGACGACAGACTAACTATGGCTACACCTTC.

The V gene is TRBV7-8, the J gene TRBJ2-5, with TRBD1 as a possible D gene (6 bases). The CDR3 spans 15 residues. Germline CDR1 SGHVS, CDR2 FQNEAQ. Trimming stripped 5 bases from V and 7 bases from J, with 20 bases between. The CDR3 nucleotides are TGTGCCAGCAGCCTCGTTCTTCAGCTGACAGGGACCCAGTACTTC. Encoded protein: CASSLVLQLTGTQYF. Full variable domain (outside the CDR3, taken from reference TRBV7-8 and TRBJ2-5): GAGVSQSPRYKVAKRGQDVALRCDPISGHVSLFWYQQALGQGPEFLTYFQNEAQLDKSGLPSDRFFAERPEGSVSTLKIQRTQQEDSAVYLCASSLVLQLTGTQYFGPGTRLLVL.

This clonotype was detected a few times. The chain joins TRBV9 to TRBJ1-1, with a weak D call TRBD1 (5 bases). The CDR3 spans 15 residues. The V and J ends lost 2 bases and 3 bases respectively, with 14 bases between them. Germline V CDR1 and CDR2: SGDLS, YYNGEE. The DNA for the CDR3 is TGTGCCAGCAGCGTCCAGGGAGTTTGGGACACTGAAGCTTTCTTT. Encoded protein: CASSVQGVWDTEAFF.

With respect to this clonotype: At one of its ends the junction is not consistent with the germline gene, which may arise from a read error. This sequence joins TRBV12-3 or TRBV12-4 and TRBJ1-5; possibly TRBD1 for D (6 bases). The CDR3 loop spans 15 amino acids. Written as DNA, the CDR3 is TGTGCCGGCAGTTTATTACAGGGAAGCAATCAGCCCCAGCATTTT. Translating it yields CAGSLLQGSNQPQHF.

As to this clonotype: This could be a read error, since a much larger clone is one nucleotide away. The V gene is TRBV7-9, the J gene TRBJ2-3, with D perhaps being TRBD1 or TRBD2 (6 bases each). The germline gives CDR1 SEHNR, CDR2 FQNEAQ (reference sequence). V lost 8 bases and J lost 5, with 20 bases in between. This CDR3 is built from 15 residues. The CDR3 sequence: CASLIGGKTVDTQYF. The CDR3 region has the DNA TGTGCCAGCCTTATAGGGGGGAAAACGGTAGATACGCAGTATTTT.

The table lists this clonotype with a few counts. The CDR3 coding sequence is TGTGCCAGCAGTTACGGGAGGGCCGAGACTGAAGCTTTCTTT. It codes for CASSYGRAETEAFF. The V call is TRBV6-5, the J call TRBJ1-1; the D is unclear. Trimming shortened V by 2 bases and J by 5 bases, and 12 bases separated the two germline ends. Germline CDR1 is MNHEY and CDR2 is SVGAGI. The CDR3 spans 14 residues.

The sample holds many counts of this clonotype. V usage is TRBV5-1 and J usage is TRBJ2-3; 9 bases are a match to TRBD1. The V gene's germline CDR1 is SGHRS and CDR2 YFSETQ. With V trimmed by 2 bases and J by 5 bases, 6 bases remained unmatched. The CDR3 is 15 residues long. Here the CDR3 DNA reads TGCGCCAGCAGCTTACAGGGGGCAGGTGGAGATACGCAGTATTTT. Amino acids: CASSLQGAGGDTQYF.

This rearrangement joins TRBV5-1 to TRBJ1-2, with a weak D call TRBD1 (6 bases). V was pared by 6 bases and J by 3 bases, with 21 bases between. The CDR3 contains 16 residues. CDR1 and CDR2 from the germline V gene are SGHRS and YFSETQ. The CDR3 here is CASTFSDGRGHYGYTF. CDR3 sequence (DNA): TGCGCCAGCACCTTTTCCGATGGCAGGGGTCACTATGGCTACACCTTC.

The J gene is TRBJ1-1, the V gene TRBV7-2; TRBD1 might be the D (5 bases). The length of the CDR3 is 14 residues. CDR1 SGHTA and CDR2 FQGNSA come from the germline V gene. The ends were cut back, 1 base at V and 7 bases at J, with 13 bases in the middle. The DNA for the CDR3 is TGTGCCAGCAGCTTAGGGGGCGATATGATTGAAGCTTTCTTT. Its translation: CASSLGGDMIEAFF.

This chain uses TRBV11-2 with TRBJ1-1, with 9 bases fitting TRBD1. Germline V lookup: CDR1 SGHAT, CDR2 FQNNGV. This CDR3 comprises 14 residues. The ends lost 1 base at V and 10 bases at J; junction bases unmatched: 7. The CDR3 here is CASSLGAQGARAFF. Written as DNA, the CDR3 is TGTGCCAGCAGCTTAGGGGCACAGGGGGCGAGAGCTTTCTTT.

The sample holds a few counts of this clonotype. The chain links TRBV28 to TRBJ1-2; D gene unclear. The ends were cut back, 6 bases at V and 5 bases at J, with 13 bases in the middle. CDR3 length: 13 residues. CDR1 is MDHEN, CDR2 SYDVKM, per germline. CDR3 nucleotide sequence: TGTGCCAGCAGCCGAGCCGTCATTTATGGCTACACCTTC. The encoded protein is CASSRAVIYGYTF.

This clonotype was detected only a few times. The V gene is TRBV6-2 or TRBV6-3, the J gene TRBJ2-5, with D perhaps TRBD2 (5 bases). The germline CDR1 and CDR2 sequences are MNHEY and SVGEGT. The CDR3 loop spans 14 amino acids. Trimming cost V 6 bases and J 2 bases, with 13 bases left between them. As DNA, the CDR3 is TGTGCCAGCAGGCGTCTAAGCGGACAAGAGACCCAGTACTTC. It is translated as CASRRLSGQETQYF.

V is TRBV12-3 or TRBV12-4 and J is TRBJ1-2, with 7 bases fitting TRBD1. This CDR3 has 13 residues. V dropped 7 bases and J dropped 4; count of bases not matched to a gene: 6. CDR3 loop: CASTPGQLYGYTF. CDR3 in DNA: TGTGCCAGCACCCCGGGACAGCTCTATGGCTACACCTTC.

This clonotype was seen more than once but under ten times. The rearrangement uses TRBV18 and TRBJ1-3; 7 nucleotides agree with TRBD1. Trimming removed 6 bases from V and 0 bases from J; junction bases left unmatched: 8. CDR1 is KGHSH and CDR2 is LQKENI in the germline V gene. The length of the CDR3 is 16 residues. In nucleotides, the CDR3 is TGTGCCAGCTCCATTACAGGGGCCGACTCTGGAAACACCATATATTTT. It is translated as CASSITGADSGNTIYF.

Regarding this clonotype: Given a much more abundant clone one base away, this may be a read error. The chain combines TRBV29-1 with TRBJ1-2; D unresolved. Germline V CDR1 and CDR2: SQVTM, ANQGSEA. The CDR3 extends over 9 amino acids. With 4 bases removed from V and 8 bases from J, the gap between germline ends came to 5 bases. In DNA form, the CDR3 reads TGCAGCGTTGGGGAGGGCTACACCTTC. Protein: CSVGEGYTF. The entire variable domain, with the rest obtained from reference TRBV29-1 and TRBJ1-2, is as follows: SAVISQKPSRDICQRGTSLTIQCQVDSQVTMMFWYRQQPGQSLTLIATANQGSEATYESGFVIDKFPISRPNLTFSTLTVSNMSPEDSSIYLCSVGEGYTFGSGTRLTVV.

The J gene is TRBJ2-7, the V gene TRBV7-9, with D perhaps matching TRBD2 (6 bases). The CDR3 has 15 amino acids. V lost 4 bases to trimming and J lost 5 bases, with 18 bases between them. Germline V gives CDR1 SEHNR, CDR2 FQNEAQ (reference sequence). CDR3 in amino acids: CASSSYRGKINEQYF. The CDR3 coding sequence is TGTGCCAGCAGCTCCTACCGGGGGAAGATAAACGAGCAGTACTTC.

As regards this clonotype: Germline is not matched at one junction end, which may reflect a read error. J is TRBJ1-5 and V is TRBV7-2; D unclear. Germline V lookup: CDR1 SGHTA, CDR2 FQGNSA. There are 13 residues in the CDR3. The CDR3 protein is CASNLKGNQPQHF. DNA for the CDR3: TGTGCCAGCAACTTAAAAGGCAATCAGCCCCAGCATTTT.

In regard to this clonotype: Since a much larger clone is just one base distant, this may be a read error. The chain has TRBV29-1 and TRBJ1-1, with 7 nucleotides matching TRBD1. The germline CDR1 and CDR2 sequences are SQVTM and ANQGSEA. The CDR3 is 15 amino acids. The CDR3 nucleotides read TGCGGCGTTGCGTTGAGAACAGGGGTGAACACTGAAGCTTTCTTT. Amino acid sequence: CGVALRTGVNTEAFF.

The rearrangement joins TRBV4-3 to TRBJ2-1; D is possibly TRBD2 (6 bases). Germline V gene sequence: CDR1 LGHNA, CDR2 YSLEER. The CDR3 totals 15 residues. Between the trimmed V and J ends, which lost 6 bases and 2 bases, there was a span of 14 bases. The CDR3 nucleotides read TGCGCCAGCAGACCCGGGACTGCTACCTACAATGAGCAGTTCTTC. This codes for CASRPGTATYNEQFF.

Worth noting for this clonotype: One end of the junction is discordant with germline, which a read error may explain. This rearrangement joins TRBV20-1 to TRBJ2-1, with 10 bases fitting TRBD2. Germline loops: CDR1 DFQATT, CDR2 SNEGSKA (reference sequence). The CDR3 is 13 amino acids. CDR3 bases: TGCAGTGCTAGACTAGCGGGAGCGGATGAGCAGCTCTTC. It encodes CSARLAGADEQLF.

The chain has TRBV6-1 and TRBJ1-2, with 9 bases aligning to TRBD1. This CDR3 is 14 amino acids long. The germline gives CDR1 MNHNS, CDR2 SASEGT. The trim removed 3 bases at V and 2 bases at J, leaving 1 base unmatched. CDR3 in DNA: TGTGCCAGCAGTGAGGGGACAGGGAACTATGGCTACACCTTC. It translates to CASSEGTGNYGYTF.

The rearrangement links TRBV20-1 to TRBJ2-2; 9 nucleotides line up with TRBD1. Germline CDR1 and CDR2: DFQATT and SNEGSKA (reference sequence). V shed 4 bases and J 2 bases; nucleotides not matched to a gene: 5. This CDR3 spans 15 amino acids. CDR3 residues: CSANRDRENTGELFF. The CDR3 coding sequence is TGCAGTGCTAACCGGGACAGGGAAAACACCGGGGAGCTGTTTTTT.

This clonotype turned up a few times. The CDR3: CASSQAGLANIQYF. CDR3 nucleotide sequence: TGTGCCAGCAGCCAGGCGGGACTAGCAAACATTCAGTACTTC. The V gene is TRBV3-1, the J gene TRBJ2-4; the match to TRBD2 covers 9 bases. The ends lost 3 bases at V and 6 bases at J; junction bases unmatched: 3. Germline V gene data show CDR1 as LGHDT and CDR2 as YNNKEL (reference sequence). The CDR3 covers 14 residues. The entire variable domain, with the rest obtained from reference TRBV3-1 and TRBJ2-4, is as follows: DTAVSQTPKYLVTQMGNDKSIKCEQNLGHDTMYWYKQDSKKFLKIMFSYNNKELIINETVPNRFSPKSPDKAHLNLHINSLELGDSAVYFCASSQAGLANIQYFGAGTRLSVL.

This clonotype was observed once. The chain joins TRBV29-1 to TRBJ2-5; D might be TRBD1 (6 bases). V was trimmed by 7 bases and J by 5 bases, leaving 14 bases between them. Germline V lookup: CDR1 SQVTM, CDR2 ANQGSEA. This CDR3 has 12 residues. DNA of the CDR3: TGCAGCGGCAAAACAGGGTGGGAGACCCAGTACTTC. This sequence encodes CSGKTGWETQYF.